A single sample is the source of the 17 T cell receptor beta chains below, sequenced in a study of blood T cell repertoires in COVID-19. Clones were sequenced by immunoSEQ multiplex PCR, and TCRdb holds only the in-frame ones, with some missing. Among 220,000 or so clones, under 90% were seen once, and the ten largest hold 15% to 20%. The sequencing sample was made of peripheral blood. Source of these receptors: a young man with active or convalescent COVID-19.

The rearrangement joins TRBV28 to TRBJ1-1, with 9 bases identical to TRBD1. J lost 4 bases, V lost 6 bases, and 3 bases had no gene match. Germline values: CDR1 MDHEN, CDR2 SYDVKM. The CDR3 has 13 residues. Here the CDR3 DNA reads TGTGCCAGCAGGACGGACAGGGGCACTGAAGCTTTCTTT. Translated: CASRTDRGTEAFF.

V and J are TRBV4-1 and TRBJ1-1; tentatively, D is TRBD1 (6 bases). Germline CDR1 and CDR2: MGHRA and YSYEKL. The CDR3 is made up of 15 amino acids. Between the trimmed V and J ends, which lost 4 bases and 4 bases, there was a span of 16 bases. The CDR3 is CASSPRGGGGTEAFF. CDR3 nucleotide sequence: TGCGCCAGCAGCCCTCGGGGGGGCGGGGGCACTGAAGCTTTCTTT.

The CDR3 DNA reads TGTGCCAGCAGCGCTCCGGGACTAAACTCCTACAATGAGCAGTTCTTC. Translated, it gives CASSAPGLNSYNEQFF. The V and J genes are TRBV7-8 and TRBJ2-1, with 7 positions matching TRBD2. CDR1 is SGHVS and CDR2 is FQNEAQ in the germline V gene. The V gene end was trimmed by 5 bases and the J gene end by 0 bases; junction bases not matched to a gene: 7. This CDR3 has 16 amino acids.

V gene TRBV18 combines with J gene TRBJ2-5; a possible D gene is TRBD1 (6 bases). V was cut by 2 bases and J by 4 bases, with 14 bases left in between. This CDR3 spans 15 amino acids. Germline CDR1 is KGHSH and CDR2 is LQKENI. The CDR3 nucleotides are TGTGCCAGCTCACCATTGGGGACAACGAGAGAGACCCAGTACTTC. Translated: CASSPLGTTRETQYF. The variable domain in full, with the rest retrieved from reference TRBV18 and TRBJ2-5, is NAGVMQNPRHLVRRRGQEARLRCSPMKGHSHVYWYRQLPEEGLKFMVYLQKENIIDESGMPKERFSAEFPKEGPSILRIQQVVRGDSAAYFCASSPLGTTRETQYFGPGTRLLVL.

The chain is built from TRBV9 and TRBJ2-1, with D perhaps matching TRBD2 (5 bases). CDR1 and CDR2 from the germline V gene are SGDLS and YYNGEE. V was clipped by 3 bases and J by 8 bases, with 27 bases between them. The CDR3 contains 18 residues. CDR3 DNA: TGTGCCAGCAGCGACAATAGGAACTCGCCTAGCTCTGGAGATGAGCAGTTCTTC. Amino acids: CASSDNRNSPSSGDEQFF.

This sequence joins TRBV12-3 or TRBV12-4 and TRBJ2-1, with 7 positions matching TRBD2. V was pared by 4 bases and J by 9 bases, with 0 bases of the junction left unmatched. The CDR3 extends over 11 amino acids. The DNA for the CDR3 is TGTGCCAGCAGTTGGGGGGGTGAGCAGTTCTTC. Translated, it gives CASSWGGEQFF.

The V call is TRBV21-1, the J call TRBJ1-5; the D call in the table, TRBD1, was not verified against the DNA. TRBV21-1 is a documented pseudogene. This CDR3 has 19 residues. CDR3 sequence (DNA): TGTGCCAGCAGCAAGGTTTCAGGACAGGGCACAATTAGCAATCAGCCCCAGCATTTT. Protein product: CASSKVSGQGTISNQPQHF.

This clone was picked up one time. This CDR3 reads CASRPNRGPGETQYF. The CDR3 region has the DNA TGTGCCAGCAGGCCCAACAGGGGCCCCGGGGAGACCCAGTACTTC. The chain couples TRBV3-1 (or the pseudogene TRBV3-2) to TRBJ2-5; TRBD1 matches at 7 bases. The ends lost 6 bases at V and 5 bases at J; junction bases unmatched: 12. CDR1 LGHDT and CDR2 YNNKEL come from the germline V gene (reference sequence). This CDR3 comprises 15 residues.

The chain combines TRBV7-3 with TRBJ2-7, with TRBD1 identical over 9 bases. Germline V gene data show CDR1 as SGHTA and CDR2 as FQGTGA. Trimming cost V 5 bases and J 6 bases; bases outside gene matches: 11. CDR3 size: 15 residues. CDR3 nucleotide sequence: TGTGCCAGCAGCCGAGTGGGGACAGGGAGCAGCGAGCAGTACTTC. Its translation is CASSRVGTGSSEQYF.

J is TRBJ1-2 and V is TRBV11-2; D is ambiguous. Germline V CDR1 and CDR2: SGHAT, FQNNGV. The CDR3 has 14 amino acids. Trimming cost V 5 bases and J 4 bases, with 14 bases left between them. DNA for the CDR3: TGTGCCAGCAGCCCCGAGGATGCCGGCTATGGCTACACCTTC. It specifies CASSPEDAGYGYTF.

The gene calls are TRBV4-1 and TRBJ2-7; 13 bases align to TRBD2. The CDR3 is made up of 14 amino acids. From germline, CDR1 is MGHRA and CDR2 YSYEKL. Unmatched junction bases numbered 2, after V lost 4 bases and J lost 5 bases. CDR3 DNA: TGCGCCAGCAGCCGGACTAGCGGGAGAAACGAGCAGTACTTC. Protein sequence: CASSRTSGRNEQYF.

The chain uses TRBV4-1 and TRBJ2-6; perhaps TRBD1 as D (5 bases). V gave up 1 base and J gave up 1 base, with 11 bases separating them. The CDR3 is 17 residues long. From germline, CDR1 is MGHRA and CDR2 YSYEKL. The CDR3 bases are TGCGCCAGCAGCCAAGTCCAGCACAGGTCTGGGGCCAACGTCCTGACTTTC. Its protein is CASSQVQHRSGANVLTF.

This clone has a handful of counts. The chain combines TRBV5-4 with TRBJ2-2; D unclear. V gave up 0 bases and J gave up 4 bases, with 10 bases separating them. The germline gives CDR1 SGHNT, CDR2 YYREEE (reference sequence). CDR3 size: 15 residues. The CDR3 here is CASSLGRVATGELFF. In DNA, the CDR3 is TGTGCCAGCAGCTTGGGTCGGGTGGCCACCGGGGAGCTGTTTTTT.

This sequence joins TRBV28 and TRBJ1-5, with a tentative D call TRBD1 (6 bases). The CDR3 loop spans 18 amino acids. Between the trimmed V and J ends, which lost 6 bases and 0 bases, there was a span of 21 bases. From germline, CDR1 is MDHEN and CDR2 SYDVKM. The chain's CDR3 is CASSRGPRGPYSNQPQHF. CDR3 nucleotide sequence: TGTGCCAGCAGCCGGGGACCCAGGGGACCATATAGCAATCAGCCCCAGCATTTT. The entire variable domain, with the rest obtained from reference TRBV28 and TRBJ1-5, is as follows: DVKVTQSSRYLVKRTGEKVFLECVQDMDHENMFWYRQDPGLGLRLIYFSYDVKMKEKGDIPEGYSVSREKKERFSLILESASTNQTSMYLCASSRGPRGPYSNQPQHFGDGTRLSIL.

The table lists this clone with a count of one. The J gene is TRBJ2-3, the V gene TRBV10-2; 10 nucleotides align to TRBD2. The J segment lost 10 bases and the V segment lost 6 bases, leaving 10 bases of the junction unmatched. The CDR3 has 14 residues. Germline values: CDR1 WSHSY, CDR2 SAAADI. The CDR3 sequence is CASRVGLAGDPQYF. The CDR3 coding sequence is TGCGCCAGCAGAGTAGGGCTAGCGGGGGACCCGCAGTATTTT.

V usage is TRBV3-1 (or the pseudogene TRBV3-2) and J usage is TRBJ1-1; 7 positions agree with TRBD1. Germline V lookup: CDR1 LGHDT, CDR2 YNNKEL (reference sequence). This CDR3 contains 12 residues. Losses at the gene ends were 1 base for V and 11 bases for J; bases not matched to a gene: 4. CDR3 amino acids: CASSQATGSAFF. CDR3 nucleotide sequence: TGTGCCAGCAGCCAAGCGACAGGGTCGGCTTTCTTT.

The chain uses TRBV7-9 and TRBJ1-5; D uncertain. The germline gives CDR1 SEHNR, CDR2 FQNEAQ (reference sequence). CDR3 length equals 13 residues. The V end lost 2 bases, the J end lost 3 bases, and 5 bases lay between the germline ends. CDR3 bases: TGTGCCAGCAGCTTATATTTCAATCAGCCCCAGCATTTT. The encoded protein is CASSLYFNQPQHF.